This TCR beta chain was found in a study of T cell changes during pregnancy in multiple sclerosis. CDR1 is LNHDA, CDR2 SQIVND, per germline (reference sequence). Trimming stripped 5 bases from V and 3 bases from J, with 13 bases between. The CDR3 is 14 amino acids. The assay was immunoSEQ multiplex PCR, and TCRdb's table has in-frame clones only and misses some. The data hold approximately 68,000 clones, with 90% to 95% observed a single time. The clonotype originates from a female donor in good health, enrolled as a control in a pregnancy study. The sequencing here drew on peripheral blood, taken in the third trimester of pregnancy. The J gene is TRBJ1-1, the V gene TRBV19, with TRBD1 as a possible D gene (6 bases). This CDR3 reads CASSVRTAYTEAFF. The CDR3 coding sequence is TGTGCCAGTAGTGTCCGGACAGCCTACACTGAAGCTTTCTTT.